This T cell receptor beta chain was obtained from a study of T cells after yellow fever vaccination. Study details: Those fractions that held only low numbers of cells were prepared using the SMART-Seq v4 Ultra Low Input RNA kit. General study points: CD4 and CD8 compartments shared a small share of clonotypes. Reappearance after the booster was seen for most primary-vaccination clones, at 95% to 97% CD4 and 85% to 90% CD8.

This clonotype was seen many times. The antigen is unknown. CDR1 SEHNR and CDR2 FQNEAQ come from the germline V gene (reference sequence). V gave up 3 bases and J gave up 6 bases, with 9 bases separating them. This CDR3 has 13 residues. From the 5' RACE reads, TCRdb called clonotypes with MiXCR, one entry per CDR3 protein. Here the sample spans 200,000 to 250,000 distinct CDR3 sequences, approximately 3% being singletons. The sequencing here drew on CD4+ T cells sorted from PBMCs, taken 10 days after the yellow fever booster vaccination. The chain has TRBV7-9 and TRBJ2-1; D gene uncertain. This TCR was recovered from a man younger than 35 who received the YFV17D yellow fever vaccine. In DNA, the CDR3 is TGTGCCAGCAGCTTGGGCAGTTCCAATGAGCAGTTCTTC. As protein: CASSLGSSNEQFF.